This TCR beta chain was sequenced in a study of graft-versus-host responses after intestinal transplantation. The V end lost 6 bases, the J end lost 2 bases, and 7 bases lay between the germline ends. CDR3 length equals 12 residues. CDR1 is MDHEN, CDR2 SYDVKM, per germline. Using immunoSEQ multiplex PCR, the repertoire was profiled, and TCRdb retains in-frame clones only, with some absent. The sample includes under 95,000 clones, around 89% of them seen just once. Broader study findings: Allograft graft-versus-host to host-versus-graft clonal ratios ran high in patients with graft-donor T cell macrochimerism. Recipient marrow contained GvH clones, some of which appeared first in ileum or blood.

Worth noting for this clone: No antigen is known for it.

The sample consisted of unstimulated CD4+ T cells sorted from spleen or lymph node cells, taken before transplant. The rearrangement uses TRBV28 and TRBJ2-5; possibly TRBD1 for D (5 bases). The clonotype was recovered from a human donor who was the organ donor for an intestinal transplant. This CDR3 reads CASRQGQETQYF. The DNA of the CDR3 is TGTGCCAGCAGGCAGGGTCAAGAGACCCAGTACTTC.